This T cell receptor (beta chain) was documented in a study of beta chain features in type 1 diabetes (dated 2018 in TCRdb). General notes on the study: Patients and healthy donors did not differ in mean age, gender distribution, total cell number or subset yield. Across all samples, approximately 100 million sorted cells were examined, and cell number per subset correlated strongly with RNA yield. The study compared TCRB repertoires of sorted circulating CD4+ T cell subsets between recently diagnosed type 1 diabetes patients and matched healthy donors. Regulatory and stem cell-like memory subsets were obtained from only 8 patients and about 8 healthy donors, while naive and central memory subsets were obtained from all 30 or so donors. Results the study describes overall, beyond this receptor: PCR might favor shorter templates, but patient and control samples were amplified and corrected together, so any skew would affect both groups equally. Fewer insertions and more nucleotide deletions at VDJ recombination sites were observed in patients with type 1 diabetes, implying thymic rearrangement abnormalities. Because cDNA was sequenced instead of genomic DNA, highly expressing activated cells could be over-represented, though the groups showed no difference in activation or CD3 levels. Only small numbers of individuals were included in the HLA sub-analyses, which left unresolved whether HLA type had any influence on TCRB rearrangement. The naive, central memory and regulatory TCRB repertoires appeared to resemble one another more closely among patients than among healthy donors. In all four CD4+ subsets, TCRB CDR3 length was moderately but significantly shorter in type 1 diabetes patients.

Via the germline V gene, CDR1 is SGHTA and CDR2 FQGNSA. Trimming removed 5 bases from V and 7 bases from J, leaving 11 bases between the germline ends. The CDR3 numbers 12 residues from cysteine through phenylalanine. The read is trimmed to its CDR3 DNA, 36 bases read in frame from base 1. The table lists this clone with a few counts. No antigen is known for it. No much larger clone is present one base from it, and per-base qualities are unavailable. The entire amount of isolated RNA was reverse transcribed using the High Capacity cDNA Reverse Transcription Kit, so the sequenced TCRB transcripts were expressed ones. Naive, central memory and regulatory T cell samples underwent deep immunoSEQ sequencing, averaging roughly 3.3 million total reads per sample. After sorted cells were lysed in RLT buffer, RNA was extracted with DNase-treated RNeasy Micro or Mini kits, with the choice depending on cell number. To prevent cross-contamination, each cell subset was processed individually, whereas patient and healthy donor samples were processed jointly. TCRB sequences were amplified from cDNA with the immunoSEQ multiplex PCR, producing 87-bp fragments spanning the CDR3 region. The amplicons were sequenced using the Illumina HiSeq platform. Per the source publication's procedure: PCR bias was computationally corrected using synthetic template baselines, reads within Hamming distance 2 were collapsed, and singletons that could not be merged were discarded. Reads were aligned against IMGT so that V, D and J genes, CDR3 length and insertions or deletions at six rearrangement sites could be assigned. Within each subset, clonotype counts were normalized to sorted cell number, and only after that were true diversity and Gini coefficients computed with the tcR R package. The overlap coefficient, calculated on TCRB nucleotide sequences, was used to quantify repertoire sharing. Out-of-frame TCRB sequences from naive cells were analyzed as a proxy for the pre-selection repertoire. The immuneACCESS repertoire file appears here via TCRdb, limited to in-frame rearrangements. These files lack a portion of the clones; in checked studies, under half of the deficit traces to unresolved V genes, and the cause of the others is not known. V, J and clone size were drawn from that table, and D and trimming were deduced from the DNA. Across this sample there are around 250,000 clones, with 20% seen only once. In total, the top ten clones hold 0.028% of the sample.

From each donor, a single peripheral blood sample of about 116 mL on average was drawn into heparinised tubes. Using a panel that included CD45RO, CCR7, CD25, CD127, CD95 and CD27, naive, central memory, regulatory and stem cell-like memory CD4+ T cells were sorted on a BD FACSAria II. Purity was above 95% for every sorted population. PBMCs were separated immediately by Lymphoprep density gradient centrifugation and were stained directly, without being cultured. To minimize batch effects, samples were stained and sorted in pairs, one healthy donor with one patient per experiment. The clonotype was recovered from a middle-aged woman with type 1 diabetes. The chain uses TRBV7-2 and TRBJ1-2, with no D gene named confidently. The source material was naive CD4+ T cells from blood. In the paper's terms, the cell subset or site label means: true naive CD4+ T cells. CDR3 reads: CASSPARGGYTF. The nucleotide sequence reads TGTGCCAGCAGCCCGGCACGGGGTGGCTACACCTTC.